These 30 T cell receptor beta chains originate from one sample sequenced in a study of long-term antiretroviral therapy in people with HIV. Researchers report immunoSEQ v3.0 was run at survey level. Repertoires were generated with immunoSEQ multiplex PCR, while TCRdb's copy carries only in-frame clones and drops some. The table lists about 25,000 clones, approximately 80% of them singletons, with approximately 5.5% in the top ten. Sample: unsorted PBMCs, taken 4.4 years after starting antiretroviral therapy. These receptors came from a man aged 25 to 40 with HIV.

This clone was counted only a few times. This chain connects TRBV19 to TRBJ2-7, with D possibly matching TRBD2 (6 bases). The CDR3 totals 15 residues. In germline, CDR1 is LNHDA, CDR2 SQIVND (reference sequence). Trimming removed 3 bases from V and 6 bases from J, with 18 bases in between. The chain's CDR3 is CASSISGGGLVEQYF. For the CDR3, the DNA is TGTGCCAGTAGTATCTCCGGGGGAGGTTTGGTCGAGCAGTACTTC. Complete variable domain (other parts from reference TRBV19 and TRBJ2-7): DGGITQSPKYLFRKEGQNVTLSCEQNLNHDAMYWYRQDPGQGLRLIYYSQIVNDFQKGDIAEGYSVSREKKESFPLTVTSAQKNPTAFYLCASSISGGGLVEQYFGPGTRLTVT.

The V and J genes are TRBV11-2 and TRBJ2-7; D gene uncertain. The V end was cut by 5 bases, the J end by 1 base, with 15 bases between. CDR1 is SGHAT, CDR2 FQNNGV, per germline. This CDR3 region has 15 residues. The CDR3 loop is CASSRAWGQSYEQYF. The CDR3 DNA reads TGTGCCAGCAGCCGCGCCTGGGGTCAGTCCTACGAGCAGTACTTC.

J is TRBJ2-5 and V is TRBV7-9; 7 positions match TRBD1. This CDR3 contains 14 residues. Trimming removed 5 bases from V and 3 bases from J; junction bases left unmatched: 6. The germline gives CDR1 SEHNR, CDR2 FQNEAQ (reference sequence). The CDR3 DNA follows: TGTGCCAGCAGCACTACCCAGGGGGAAGAGACCCAGTACTTC. It translates to CASSTTQGEETQYF.

This chain uses TRBV27 with TRBJ2-7, with 7 bases fitting TRBD1. With V trimmed by 4 bases and J by 2 bases, 5 bases remained unmatched. The CDR3 is made up of 14 amino acids. Germline CDR1 is MNHEY and CDR2 is SMNVEV (reference sequence). The CDR3 loop reads CASSYGTETYEQYF. The CDR3 bases are TGTGCCAGCAGTTACGGGACAGAGACCTACGAGCAGTACTTC.

The rearrangement uses TRBV19 and TRBJ1-1; 9 bases fit TRBD1. The CDR3 has 14 residues. From germline, CDR1 is LNHDA and CDR2 SQIVND (reference sequence). Germline trimming cut 5 bases from V and 5 bases from J; bases unmatched to any gene: 6. The DNA of the CDR3 is TGTGCCAGTAGTCCCAGGACAGGGGTTACTGAAGCTTTCTTT. This codes for CASSPRTGVTEAFF.

V usage is TRBV5-5 and J usage is TRBJ2-7; tentative D call: TRBD2 (6 bases). The CDR3 runs 16 residues. V was clipped by 4 bases and J by 2 bases, with 19 bases between them. The germline V gene has CDR1 SGHKS and CDR2 YYEKEE (reference sequence). CDR3 amino acids: CASSTEGPGPTYEQYF. CDR3 DNA sequence: TGTGCCAGCAGCACGGAGGGGCCAGGGCCCACCTACGAGCAGTACTTC.

The DNA of the CDR3 is TGTGCCAGCAGCGAAGGGCCCTTGGGGAGGAGGAACTATGGCTACACCTTC. It translates to CASSEGPLGRRNYGYTF. The rearrangement joins TRBV7-6 to TRBJ1-2; D is ambiguous. The CDR3 contains 17 residues. The V end was cut by 5 bases, the J end by 2 bases, with 21 bases between. Germline V gene lookup returns CDR1 SGHVS and CDR2 FNYEAQ.

The genes are TRBV11-3 and TRBJ2-2, with D perhaps matching TRBD1 (6 bases). This CDR3 is 15 amino acids long. The ends were cut back, 5 bases at V and 6 bases at J, with 16 bases in the middle. From germline, CDR1 is SGHNT and CDR2 YENEEA. The CDR3 here is CASSPYYRESGELFF. The CDR3 coding sequence is TGTGCCAGCAGCCCCTATTACAGGGAATCCGGGGAGCTGTTTTTT.

This chain uses TRBV6-6 with TRBJ1-1; 8 positions agree with TRBD1. Germline V gene lookup returns CDR1 MNHNY and CDR2 SVGAGI (reference sequence). This CDR3 spans 14 amino acids. V gave up 2 bases and J gave up 11 bases; unmatched junction bases: 10. The CDR3 loop reads CASSYRDRGRTAFF. The CDR3 region has the DNA TGTGCCAGCAGTTACCGTGACAGGGGTAGGACCGCTTTCTTT.

This chain links TRBV7-8 with TRBJ1-4; D is possibly TRBD1 (5 bases). This CDR3 region has 18 residues. Per the germline V gene, CDR1 is SGHVS and CDR2 is FQNEAQ. Deletions cut 2 bases from V and 4 bases from J, with 20 bases between. CDR3 sequence: CASSLIVLSTAFNEKLFF. The CDR3 DNA follows: TGTGCCAGCAGCTTAATTGTTCTGTCGACAGCCTTTAATGAAAAACTGTTTTTT.

The chain recombines TRBV6-4 with TRBJ2-4, with D possibly being TRBD1 or TRBD2 (5 bases each). The CDR3 loop spans 13 amino acids. Germline loops: CDR1 MRHNA, CDR2 SNTAGT. The V end lost 6 bases, the J end lost 6 bases, and 12 bases lay between the germline ends. The CDR3 reads CASSLGAGNIQYF. In DNA form, the CDR3 reads TGTGCCAGCAGCCTAGGGGCGGGAAACATTCAGTACTTC.

This clone was seen a few times. The V gene is TRBV19, the J gene TRBJ1-4; TRBD1 matches 7 bases. The CDR3 spans 17 residues. Trimming cost V 2 bases and J 0 bases; bases outside gene matches: 6. The germline gives CDR1 LNHDA, CDR2 SQIVND (reference sequence). The CDR3 nucleotides are TGTGCCAGTAGTATAACAGGGGCTTTTGCAACTAATGAAAAACTGTTTTTT. Encoded protein: CASSITGAFATNEKLFF.

The chain has TRBV19 and TRBJ1-1; D uncertain. V was pared by 5 bases and J by 1 base, with 8 bases between. Germline V gene data show CDR1 as LNHDA and CDR2 as SQIVND (reference sequence). This CDR3 is built from 13 residues. CDR3 nucleotide sequence: TGTGCCAGTAGTTTCTCAGGGAACACTGAAGCTTTCTTT. Translating it yields CASSFSGNTEAFF.

The V gene is TRBV7-9, the J gene TRBJ2-7; D ambiguous. Germline-derived CDR1 and CDR2 are SEHNR and FQNEAQ (reference sequence). The CDR3 is 13 residues long. V lost 0 bases, J lost 6 bases, and 9 bases lay in between. The chain's CDR3 is CASSLAQMGEQYF. As DNA, the CDR3 is TGTGCCAGCAGCTTAGCACAGATGGGCGAGCAGTACTTC. Together with reference TRBV7-9 and TRBJ2-7, the CDR3 gives the full variable domain: DTGVSQNPRHKITKRGQNVTFRCDPISEHNRLYWYRQTLGQGPEFLTYFQNEAQLEKSRLLSDRFSAERPKGSFSTLEIQRTEQGDSAMYLCASSLAQMGEQYFGPGTRLTVT.

Of note for this clone: One junction end does not reproduce the germline sequence, and a read error may be involved. V and J are TRBV5-1 and TRBJ1-3; D gene uncertain. The CDR3 covers 14 residues. The germline gives CDR1 SGHRS, CDR2 YFSETQ. The CDR3 nucleotides read TGCGCCAGCAGCTTGTTCTCAGGCAGAAACGCCATATATTTT. This translates into CASSLFSGRNAIYF.

This clone was seen a single time. The rearrangement links TRBV11-2 to TRBJ2-1; D may be TRBD2 (6 bases). With 5 bases removed from V and 9 bases from J, the gap between germline ends came to 20 bases. This CDR3 is built from 15 residues. Germline lookup yields CDR1 SGHAT and CDR2 FQNNGV. The CDR3 here is CASSLRDFPMGEQFF. Here the CDR3 DNA reads TGTGCCAGCAGCCTCCGGGACTTCCCCATGGGTGAGCAGTTCTTC.

The chain couples TRBV28 to TRBJ2-7, with 8 bases that match TRBD1. The V gene's germline CDR1 is MDHEN and CDR2 SYDVKM. The CDR3 covers 15 residues. V dropped 10 bases and J dropped 3; count of bases not matched to a gene: 14. The CDR3 DNA is TGTGCCACCAGGTCGTGGGCAGGGGGCAGCTACGAGCAGTACTTC. This translates into CATRSWAGGSYEQYF.

This chain links TRBV13 with TRBJ2-1, with 7 bases aligning to TRBD2. V shed 5 bases and J 4 bases; nucleotides not matched to a gene: 8. The CDR3 has 15 residues. Germline V gene lookup returns CDR1 PRHDT and CDR2 FYEKMQ (reference sequence). DNA for the CDR3: TGTGCCAGCAGCATAAAGCGGGAATATTACAATGAGCAGTTCTTC. Translated: CASSIKREYYNEQFF.

In this sample, this clone turned up once. The V gene is TRBV19, the J gene TRBJ1-3; D is unclear. The germline gives CDR1 LNHDA, CDR2 SQIVND (reference sequence). The V gene lost 6 bases and the J gene lost 1 base, with 10 bases spanning the gap. The CDR3 spans 14 residues. CDR3 loop: CASSMLASGNTIYF. The CDR3 DNA reads as TGTGCCAGTAGCATGCTAGCTTCTGGAAACACCATATATTTT.

The chain couples TRBV7-8 to TRBJ2-7; the D gene is possibly TRBD1 (6 bases). Germline V gene sequence: CDR1 SGHVS, CDR2 FQNEAQ. The CDR3 has 14 amino acids. V lost 5 bases and J lost 3, with 14 bases in between. CDR3 bases: TGTGCCAGCAGCCTGAATGACAGGCTCTACGAGCAGTACTTC. This encodes CASSLNDRLYEQYF.

This clone came up a few times. The rearrangement uses TRBV12-5 and TRBJ1-2, with unresolved D. The CDR3 has 15 amino acids. Looked up from germline, CDR1 is LGHNT and CDR2 is FRNRAP. V was shortened by 0 bases and J by 8 bases, with 16 bases between the two germline ends. The CDR3 nucleotides read TGTGCTAGTGGTTTGGTGCCCTGGGCGTTGGGGGGCTACACCTTC. Translated: CASGLVPWALGGYTF. The variable domain in full, with the rest retrieved from reference TRBV12-5 and TRBJ1-2, is DARVTQTPRHKVTEMGQEVTMRCQPILGHNTVFWYRQTMMQGLELLAYFRNRAPLDDSGMPKDRFSAEMPDATLATLKIQPSEPRDSAVYFCASGLVPWALGGYTFGSGTRLTVV.

In the case of this clone: At one of its ends the junction is not consistent with the germline gene, which may arise from a read error. V usage is TRBV5-1 and J usage is TRBJ2-5, with TRBD1 identical over 7 bases. TRBJ2-7 explains the end of the DNA better; the J call may be wrong. This CDR3 region has 14 residues. Germline loops: CDR1 SGHRS, CDR2 YFSETQ. The CDR3 nucleotides are TGCGCCAGCAGCTTGGACAGGGGCTCCCACGAGCAGTACTTC. Protein product: CASSLDRGSHEQYF.

J is TRBJ2-7 and V is TRBV27, with 9 bases that match TRBD1. V lost 3 bases, J lost 2 bases, and 2 bases stayed unmatched. The CDR3 extends over 14 amino acids. Germline CDR1 and CDR2: MNHEY and SMNVEV (reference sequence). CDR3 sequence: CASSLGQGPYEQYF. Written as DNA, the CDR3 is TGTGCCAGCAGTTTGGGACAGGGACCCTACGAGCAGTACTTC.

This chain joins TRBV9 and TRBJ2-5, with D tentatively TRBD1 or TRBD2 (5 bases each). V lost 6 bases, J lost 5 bases, and 14 bases lay in between. Germline lookup yields CDR1 SGDLS and CDR2 YYNGEE. CDR3 length: 13 residues. The CDR3: CASTGLLGETQYF. CDR3 DNA: TGTGCCAGCACGGGGCTCCTCGGGGAGACCCAGTACTTC.

The rearrangement joins TRBV2 to TRBJ2-2, with D maybe TRBD2 (5 bases). The CDR3 is 14 amino acids. From germline, CDR1 is SNHLY and CDR2 FYNNEI. Trimming left V 1 base short and J 6 bases short, with 9 bases between. The CDR3 protein is CASSEGGWAGELFF. In nucleotides, the CDR3 is TGTGCCAGCAGTGAAGGAGGGTGGGCCGGGGAGCTGTTTTTT. The full variable domain, with the rest looked up from reference TRBV2 and TRBJ2-2, is EPEVTQTPSHQVTQMGQEVILRCVPISNHLYFYWYRQILGQKVEFLVSFYNNEISEKSEIFDDQFSVERPDGSNFTLKIRSTKLEDSAMYFCASSEGGWAGELFFGEGSRLTVL.

This clone appeared a single time. The rearrangement uses TRBV10-3 and TRBJ2-7; TRBD1 agrees at 10 bases. CDR3 length equals 16 residues. Germline CDR1 ENHRY, CDR2 SYGVKD. The trim removed 2 bases at V and 2 bases at J, leaving 6 bases unmatched. The CDR3 DNA is TGTGCCATCAGTGAGCCGGGACAGGGGAATCCCTACGAGCAGTACTTC. Its protein is CAISEPGQGNPYEQYF.

The chain recombines TRBV12-5 with TRBJ2-3; TRBD1 matches at 8 bases. This CDR3 is 17 amino acids long. Germline V gene lookup returns CDR1 LGHNT and CDR2 FRNRAP. V lost 3 bases and J lost 2; bases outside the gene matches: 10. In nucleotides, the CDR3 is TGTGCTAGTGGTTTCCCCGGACAGGGAGGTTTCACAGATACGCAGTATTTT. Its translation is CASGFPGQGGFTDTQYF.

The chain combines TRBV5-1 with TRBJ2-5, with TRBD2 identical over 11 bases. The trim removed 0 bases at V and 5 bases at J, leaving 6 bases unmatched. This CDR3 has 16 amino acids. Per germline, CDR1 SGHRS and CDR2 YFSETQ. CDR3 in amino acids: CASSLASGGPGETQYF. As DNA, the CDR3 is TGCGCCAGCAGCTTGGCTAGCGGGGGGCCAGGGGAGACCCAGTACTTC.

The gene calls are TRBV7-2 and TRBJ1-5; 10 positions match TRBD1. This CDR3 has 17 amino acids. Germline CDR1 and CDR2: SGHTA and FQGNSA. V lost 3 bases and J lost 4; bases outside the gene matches: 9. The CDR3 sequence: CASSFRGDRGLNQPQHF. The CDR3 DNA sequence: TGTGCCAGCAGCTTCCGAGGGGACAGGGGATTGAATCAGCCCCAGCATTTT.

The rearrangement links TRBV7-9 to TRBJ2-1; 9 bases align to TRBD1. Germline V gene lookup returns CDR1 SEHNR and CDR2 FQNEAQ (reference sequence). The CDR3 is 12 amino acids. V was pared by 11 bases and J by 10 bases, with 9 bases of the junction left unmatched. Here the CDR3 reads CASNRDRDEQFF. In nucleotides, the CDR3 is TGTGCCTCTAACCGGGACAGGGACGAGCAGTTCTTC.